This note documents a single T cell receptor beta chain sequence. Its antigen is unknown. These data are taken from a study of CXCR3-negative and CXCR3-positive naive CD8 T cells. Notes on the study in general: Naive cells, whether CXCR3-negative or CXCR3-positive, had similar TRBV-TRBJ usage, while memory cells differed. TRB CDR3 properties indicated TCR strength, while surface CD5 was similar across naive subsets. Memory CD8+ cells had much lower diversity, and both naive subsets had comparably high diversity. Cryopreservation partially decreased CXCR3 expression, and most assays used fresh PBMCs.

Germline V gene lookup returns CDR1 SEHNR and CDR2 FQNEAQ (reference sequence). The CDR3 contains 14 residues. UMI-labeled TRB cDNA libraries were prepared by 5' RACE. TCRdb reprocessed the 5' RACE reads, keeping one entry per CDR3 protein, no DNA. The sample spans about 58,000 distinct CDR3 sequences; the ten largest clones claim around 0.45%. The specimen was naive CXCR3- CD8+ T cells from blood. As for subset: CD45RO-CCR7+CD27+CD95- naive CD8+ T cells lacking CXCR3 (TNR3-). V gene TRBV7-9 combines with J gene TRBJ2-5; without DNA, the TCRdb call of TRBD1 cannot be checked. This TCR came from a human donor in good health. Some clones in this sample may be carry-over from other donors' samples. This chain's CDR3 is CASKKVGQQETQYF. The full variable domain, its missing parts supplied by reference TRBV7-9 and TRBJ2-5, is DTGVSQNPRHKITKRGQNVTFRCDPISEHNRLYWYRQTLGQGPEFLTYFQNEAQLEKSRLLSDRFSAERPKGSFSTLEIQRTEQGDSAMYLCASKKVGQQETQYFGPGTRLLVL.